This entry is about one TCR beta chain. Its specific antigen is unknown. No much larger clone is present one base from it, and per-base qualities are unavailable. The data stem from a study of T cell responses to AZD1222 COVID-19 vaccine (TCRdb year 2021). General notes on the study: AZD1222 recipients with second doses at about 4 weeks or about 12 weeks were pooled, because spike-specific TCR depth and breadth did not differ between schedules. TCR sequencing was performed for 233 trial participants, of whom 200 to 220 were given two doses of AZD1222 and some 26 were given two doses of MenACWY control vaccine. Trial participants were enrolled by age into subgroups of 18-55, 56-69 and 70-plus years, and around 150, 28 and 57 TCR-sequenced participants, respectively, were included in these subgroups.

Broad study findings and their caveats: Reportedly, close to half of the unique spike-specific TCRs recognized epitopes lying outside the regions that are mutated in the B.1.351 and B.1.1.7 variants. Most participants were white British and females outnumbered males, and the authors suggested that clonal diversity may have been underestimated. Conclusions about previously exposed vaccinees were limited because only six AZD1222 recipients were SARS-CoV-2 seropositive at baseline. In the small 56-69-year group, the increase in depth fell short of significance, most likely because of low power. CD4 TCRs associated with the vaccine covered the entire spike protein, and the dominant responses were in regions 160-218 and 743-854. Spike-specific TCR breadth and depth rose significantly after two AZD1222 doses compared with day 0 and with MenACWY recipients. Because no day 14 peak-response samples were available, the repertoires could be characterized only after the peak T cell response.

The intended sense of this specimen's time point label: baseline before first vaccination. Samples from vaccinated people were obtained from the UK trials COV001 and COV002, which included a single-blind randomized controlled phase 2/3 trial of AZD1222 (ChAdOx1 nCoV-19) in healthy adults. Trial participant PBMC samples were collected at day 0 and day 28 after the second dose for TCRbeta chain sequencing. The CDR3 goes from the cysteine to the phenylalanine over 11 residues. CDR3 DNA is the only sequence kept; it has 33 bases, read in frame from the first base. CDR1 and CDR2 (MNHEY, SMNVEV) derive from the germline V gene (reference sequence). V loses 2 bases of germline sequence and J loses 7 bases, and the interval between the two ends is 3 bases. The CDR3 regions of human TCRbeta chains were subjected to immunosequencing. In the authors' own workflow: TCRs in the repertoires were matched against a reference library of SARS-CoV-2-specific TCRs that had been generated with the MIRA antigen-specificity platform. Breadth was defined as the fraction of unique TCRs that were SARS-CoV-2-associated. Depth was defined as the fraction of total T cells that were SARS-CoV-2-associated. Using the MIRA data, each spike-specific TCR was assigned both to the spike region to which the TCR was reactive and to a CD4 or CD8 class. Log10-transformed breadth and depth values were compared by one-way ANOVA with Sidak's multiple comparisons tests. TCRdb took this table from immuneACCESS and kept in-frame rearrangements with V and J called. Such tables lack part of the clones; where checked against another copy, unresolved V genes explain under half of the gap, and the rest is unexplained. V, J and clone size were drawn from that table, and D and trimming were deduced from the DNA. Across this sample there are roughly 120,000 clones, with 80% to 90% seen only once. 8% to 9.5% of the sample goes to the ten largest clones.

The source is an adult in good health. This chain joins TRBV27 to TRBJ2-1; the D gene is not confidently resolved. The sample was peripheral blood, taken on day 0 of AZD1222 vaccination. The DNA sequence is TGTGCCAGCAGTTTAAGAAATGAGCAGTTCTTC. It translates as CASSLRNEQFF.